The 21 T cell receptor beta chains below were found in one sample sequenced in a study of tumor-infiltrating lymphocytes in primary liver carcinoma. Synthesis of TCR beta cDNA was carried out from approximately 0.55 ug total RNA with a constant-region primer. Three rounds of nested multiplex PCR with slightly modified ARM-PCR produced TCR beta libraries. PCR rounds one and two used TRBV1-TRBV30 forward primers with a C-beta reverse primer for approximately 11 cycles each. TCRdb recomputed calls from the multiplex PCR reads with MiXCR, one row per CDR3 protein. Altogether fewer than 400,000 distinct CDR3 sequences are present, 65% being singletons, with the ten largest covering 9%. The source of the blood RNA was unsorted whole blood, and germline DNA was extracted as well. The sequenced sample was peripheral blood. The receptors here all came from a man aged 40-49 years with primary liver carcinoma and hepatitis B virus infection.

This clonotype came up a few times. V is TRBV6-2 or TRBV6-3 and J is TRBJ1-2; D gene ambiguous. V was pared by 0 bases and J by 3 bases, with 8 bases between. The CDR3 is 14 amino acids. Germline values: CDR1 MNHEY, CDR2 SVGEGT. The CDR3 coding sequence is TGTGCCAGCAGTTACTCCCAGTGGCACTATGGCTACACCTTC. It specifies CASSYSQWHYGYTF.

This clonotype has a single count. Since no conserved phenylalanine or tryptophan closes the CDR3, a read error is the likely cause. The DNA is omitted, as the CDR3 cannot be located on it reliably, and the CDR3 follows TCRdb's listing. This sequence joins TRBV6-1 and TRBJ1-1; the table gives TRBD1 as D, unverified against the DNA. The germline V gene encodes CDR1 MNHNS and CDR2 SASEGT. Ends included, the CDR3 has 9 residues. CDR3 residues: CASSGGGFS.

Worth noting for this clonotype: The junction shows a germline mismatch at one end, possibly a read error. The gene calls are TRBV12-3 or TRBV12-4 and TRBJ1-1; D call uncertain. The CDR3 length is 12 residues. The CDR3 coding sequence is TGTGCCAGCAGCCCTATTGGCACTGAAGCTGTCTTT. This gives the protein CASSPIGTEAVF.

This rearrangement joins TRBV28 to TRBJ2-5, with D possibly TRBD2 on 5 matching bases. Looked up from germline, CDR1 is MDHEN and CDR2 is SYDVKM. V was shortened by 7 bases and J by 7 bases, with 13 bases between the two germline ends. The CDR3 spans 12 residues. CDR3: CASTGGLGTQYF. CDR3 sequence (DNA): TGTGCCAGCACCGGAGGCCTCGGGACCCAGTACTTC.

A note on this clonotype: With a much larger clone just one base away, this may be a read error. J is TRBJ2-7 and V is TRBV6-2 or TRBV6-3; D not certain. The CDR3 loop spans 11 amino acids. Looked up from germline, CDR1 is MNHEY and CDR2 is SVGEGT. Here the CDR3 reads CASTSSYEQCF. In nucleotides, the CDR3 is TGTGCCAGCACCTCCTCCTACGAGCAGTGCTTC.

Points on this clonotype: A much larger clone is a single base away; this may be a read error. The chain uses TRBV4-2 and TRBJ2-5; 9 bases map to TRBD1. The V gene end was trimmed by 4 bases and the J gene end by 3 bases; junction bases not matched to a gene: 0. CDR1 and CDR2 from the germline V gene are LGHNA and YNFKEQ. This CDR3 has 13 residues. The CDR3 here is CASSRQGEETQYF. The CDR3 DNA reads TGTGCCAGCAGCCGACAGGGGGAAGAGACCCAGTACTTC.

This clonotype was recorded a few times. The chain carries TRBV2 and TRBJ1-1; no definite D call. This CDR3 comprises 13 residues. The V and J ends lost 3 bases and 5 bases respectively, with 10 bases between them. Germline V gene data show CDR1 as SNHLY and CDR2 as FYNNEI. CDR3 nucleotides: TGTGCCAGCAGTGAGGAGCGGGCAACTGAAGCTTTCTTT. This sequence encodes CASSEERATEAFF.

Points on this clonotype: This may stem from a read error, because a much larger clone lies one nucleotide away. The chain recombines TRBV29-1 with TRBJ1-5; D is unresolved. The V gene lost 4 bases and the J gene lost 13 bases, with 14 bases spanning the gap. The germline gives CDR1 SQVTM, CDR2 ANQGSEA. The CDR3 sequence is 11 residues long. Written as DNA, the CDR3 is TGCAGCGTTGCTGACGGCCAGACGCAGCATTTT. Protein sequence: CSVADGQTQHF.

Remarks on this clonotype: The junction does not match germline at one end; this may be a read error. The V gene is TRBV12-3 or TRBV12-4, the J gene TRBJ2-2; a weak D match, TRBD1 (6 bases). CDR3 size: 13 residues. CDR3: CATSLEGAGELFF. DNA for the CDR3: TGTGCCACCAGTTTAGAGGGGGCCGGGGAGCTGTTTTTT.

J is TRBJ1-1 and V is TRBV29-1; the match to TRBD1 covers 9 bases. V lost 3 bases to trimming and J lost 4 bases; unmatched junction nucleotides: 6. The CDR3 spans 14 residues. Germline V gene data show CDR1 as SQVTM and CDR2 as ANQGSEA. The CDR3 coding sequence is TGCAGCGTTGATTTGGACAGGGGACCCACTGAAGCTTTCTTT. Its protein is CSVDLDRGPTEAFF.

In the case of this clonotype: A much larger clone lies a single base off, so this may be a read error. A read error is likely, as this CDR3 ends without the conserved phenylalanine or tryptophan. This chain's CDR3 is CASSQDQGPGDTQYL. The CDR3 region has the DNA TGCGCCAGCAGCCAAGATCAGGGGCCGGGAGATACGCAGTATTTG. The chain combines TRBV4-3 with TRBJ2-3; possibly TRBD1 for D (6 bases). There are 15 residues in the CDR3. V gave up 0 bases and J gave up 5 bases, with 12 bases separating them. Germline-derived CDR1 and CDR2 are LGHNA and YSLEER.

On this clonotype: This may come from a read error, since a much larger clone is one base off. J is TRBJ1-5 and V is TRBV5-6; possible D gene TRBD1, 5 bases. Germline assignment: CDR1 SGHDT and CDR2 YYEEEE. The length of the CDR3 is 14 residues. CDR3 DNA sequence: TGTGCCAGCAGCTTGTGGACCAGGGATCAGACCCAGCATTTT. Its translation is CASSLWTRDQTQHF. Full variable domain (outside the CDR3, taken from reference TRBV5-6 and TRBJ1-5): DAGVTQSPTHLIKTRGQQVTLRCSPKSGHDTVSWYQQALGQGPQFIFQYYEEEERQRGNFPDRFSGHQFPNYSSELNVNALLLGDSALYLCASSLWTRDQTQHFGDGTRLSIL.

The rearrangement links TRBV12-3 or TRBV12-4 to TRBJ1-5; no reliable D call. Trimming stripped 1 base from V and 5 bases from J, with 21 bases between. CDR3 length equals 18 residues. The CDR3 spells CASSLDPFFRVTYQPQHF. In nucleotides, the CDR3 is TGTGCCAGCAGTTTAGATCCCTTTTTTCGGGTCACCTATCAGCCCCAGCATTTT.

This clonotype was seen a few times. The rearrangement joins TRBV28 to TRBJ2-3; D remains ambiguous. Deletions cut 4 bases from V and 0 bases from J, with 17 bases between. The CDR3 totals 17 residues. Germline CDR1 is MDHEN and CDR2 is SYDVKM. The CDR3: CASSSTLGRSSTDTQYF. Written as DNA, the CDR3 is TGTGCCAGCAGTTCCACCCTCGGGCGGTCTAGCACAGATACGCAGTATTTT.

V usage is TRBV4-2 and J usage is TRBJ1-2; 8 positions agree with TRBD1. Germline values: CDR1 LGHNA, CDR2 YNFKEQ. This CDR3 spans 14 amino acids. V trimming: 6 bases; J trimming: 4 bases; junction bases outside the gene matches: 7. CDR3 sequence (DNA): TGTGCCAGCAGACTTGGACAGGGAGCCTATGGCTACACCTTC. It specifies CASRLGQGAYGYTF.

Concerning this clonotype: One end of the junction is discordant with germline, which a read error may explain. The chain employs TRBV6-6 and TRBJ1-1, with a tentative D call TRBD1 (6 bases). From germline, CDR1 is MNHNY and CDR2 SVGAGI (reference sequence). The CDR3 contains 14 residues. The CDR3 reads CASSPGDMDTEVFF. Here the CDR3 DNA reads TGTGCCAGCAGTCCGGGGGACATGGACACTGAAGTTTTCTTT.

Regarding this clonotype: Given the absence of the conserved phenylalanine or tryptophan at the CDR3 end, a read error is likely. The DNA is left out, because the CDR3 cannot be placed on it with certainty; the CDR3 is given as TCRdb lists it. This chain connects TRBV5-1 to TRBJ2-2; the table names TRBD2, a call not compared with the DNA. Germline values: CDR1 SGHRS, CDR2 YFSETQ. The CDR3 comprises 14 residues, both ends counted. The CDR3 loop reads CASSLGGATGELFY.

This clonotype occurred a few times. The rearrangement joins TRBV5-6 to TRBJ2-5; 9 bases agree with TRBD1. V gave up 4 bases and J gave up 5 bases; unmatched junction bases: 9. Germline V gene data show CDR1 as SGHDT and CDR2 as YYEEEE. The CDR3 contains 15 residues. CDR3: CASSDGTGSGETQYF. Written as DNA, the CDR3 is TGTGCCAGCAGCGACGGGACAGGGAGTGGCGAGACCCAGTACTTC. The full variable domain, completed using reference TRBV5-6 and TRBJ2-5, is DAGVTQSPTHLIKTRGQQVTLRCSPKSGHDTVSWYQQALGQGPQFIFQYYEEEERQRGNFPDRFSGHQFPNYSSELNVNALLLGDSALYLCASSDGTGSGETQYFGPGTRLLVL.

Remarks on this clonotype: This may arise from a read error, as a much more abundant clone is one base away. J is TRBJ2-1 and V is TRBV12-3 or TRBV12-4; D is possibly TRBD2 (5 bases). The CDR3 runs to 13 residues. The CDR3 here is CVSSPLDLRGQFF. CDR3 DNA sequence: TGTGTCAGCAGTCCCCTCGATCTTCGGGGGCAGTTCTTC.

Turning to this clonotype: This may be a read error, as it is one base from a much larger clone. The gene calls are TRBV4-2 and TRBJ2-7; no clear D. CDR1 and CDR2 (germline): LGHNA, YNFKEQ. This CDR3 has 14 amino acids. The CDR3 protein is CASSQEARAYAQYF. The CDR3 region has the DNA TGTGCCAGCAGCCAAGAAGCTCGAGCCTACGCGCAGTACTTC.

The DNA for the CDR3 is TGTGCCAGCTCACCAGGGACAGGGTCCTACAATGAGCAGTTCTTC. Translated: CASSPGTGSYNEQFF. The chain has TRBV18 and TRBJ2-1; 9 bases line up with TRBD1. Germline CDR1 and CDR2: KGHSH and LQKENI. The CDR3 has 15 amino acids. Trimming took 2 bases from V and 1 from J; bases not matched to a gene: 0.